These 24 T cell receptor beta chains were all obtained from the same sample, sequenced in a study of T cell repertoires in cytomegalovirus infection. TCRdb reanalysed the reads using MiXCR and keeps one entry per CDR3 protein. The repertoire holds about 450,000 distinct CDR3 sequences, with approximately 33% as singletons. The sequencing input was PBMCs. These receptors were obtained from a human donor in good health (CMV status not recorded). Some clones in this sample may be carry-over from other donors' samples.

The table lists this clonotype with a few counts. The chain combines TRBV20-1 with TRBJ1-1; 8 bases match TRBD1. The V gene end was trimmed by 1 base and the J gene end by 11 bases; junction bases not matched to a gene: 3. This CDR3 region has 11 residues. Germline CDR1 and CDR2: DFQATT and SNEGSKA (reference sequence). The DNA for the CDR3 is TGCAGTGCTAGAGTACAGGGGGTCGCTTTCTTT. This encodes CSARVQGVAFF.

This sequence joins TRBV28 and TRBJ1-1; D is possibly TRBD1 (6 bases). Deletions cut 6 bases from V and 1 base from J, with 15 bases between. CDR3 length: 15 residues. Looked up from germline, CDR1 is MDHEN and CDR2 is SYDVKM. The CDR3 DNA reads as TGTGCCAGCAGGACCCCGGACAGAAAGAACACTGAAGCTTTCTTT. Amino acid sequence: CASRTPDRKNTEAFF.

CDR3 protein: CAISPGTTNEKLFF. CDR3 coding DNA: TGTGCCATCAGCCCCGGAACAACTAATGAAAAACTGTTTTTT. The rearrangement joins TRBV10-3 to TRBJ1-4; no definite D call. The CDR3 covers 14 residues. The germline gives CDR1 ENHRY, CDR2 SYGVKD. Trimming removed 6 bases at V and 0 bases at J, with 8 bases between.

A few counts support this clonotype. Germline is not matched at one junction end, which may reflect a read error. The rearrangement uses TRBV7-8 and TRBJ2-5; 7 bases map to TRBD1. CDR3 length: 13 amino acids. The V gene's germline CDR1 is SGHVS and CDR2 FQNEAQ. The DNA for the CDR3 is TGTGCCAGCGAGACAGGGAGTAAAGGGACCCATTACTTC. It codes for CASETGSKGTHYF.

This clonotype occurred many times. The gene calls are TRBV7-2 and TRBJ2-7; TRBD2 is a possible D gene (5 bases). Per the germline V gene, CDR1 is SGHTA and CDR2 is FQGNSA. Trimming pared 1 base from V and 0 bases from J, leaving 7 bases between. The CDR3 spans 14 residues. The CDR3 is CASSLEAASYEQYF. In nucleotides, the CDR3 is TGTGCCAGCAGCTTAGAAGCGGCCTCCTACGAGCAGTACTTC.

The rearrangement joins TRBV28 to TRBJ2-3, with 11 bases lining up with TRBD2. V was pared by 6 bases and J by 5 bases, with 13 bases of the junction left unmatched. The germline V gene encodes CDR1 MDHEN and CDR2 SYDVKM. This CDR3 region has 17 residues. CDR3 region: CASRTLLAGGPVDTQYF. CDR3 nucleotide sequence: TGTGCCAGCAGGACTCTCTTAGCGGGGGGGCCGGTAGATACGCAGTATTTT.

The table lists this clonotype with a count of one. This chain joins TRBV7-2 and TRBJ1-5, with D unresolved. The V end was cut by 5 bases, the J end by 2 bases, with 13 bases between. This CDR3 comprises 15 residues. CDR1 SGHTA and CDR2 FQGNSA come from the germline V gene. CDR3 coding DNA: TGTGCCAGCAGCCTTGGGCGCTCCGGCAATCAGCCCCAGCATTTT. It yields the protein CASSLGRSGNQPQHF.

The chain's CDR3 is CASSPLRGQDTNVLTF. Written as DNA, the CDR3 is TGTGCCAGCTCACCACTCAGGGGCCAAGATACTAACGTCCTGACTTTC. V is TRBV18 and J is TRBJ2-6; TRBD1 might be the D (6 bases). This CDR3 comprises 16 residues. Germline CDR1 KGHSH, CDR2 LQKENI. V lost 1 base, J lost 10 bases, and 17 bases lay in between.

Only a few counts were recorded for this clonotype. V is TRBV7-2 and J is TRBJ2-2; D might be TRBD1 (5 bases). Germline CDR1 reads SGHTA; CDR2 reads FQGNSA. Trimming took off 2 bases at V and 1 base at J, with 8 bases between the two ends. CDR3 size: 15 residues. The CDR3 loop is CASSLLGLNTGELFF. CDR3 nucleotides: TGTGCCAGCAGCTTATTGGGGCTGAACACCGGGGAGCTGTTTTTT.

In regard to this clonotype: The junction shows a germline mismatch at one end, possibly a read error. V gene TRBV15 combines with J gene TRBJ2-2; D remains ambiguous. CDR3 length equals 13 residues. Germline loops: CDR1 LNHNV, CDR2 YYDKDF (reference sequence). The CDR3 DNA reads TGTTCCACCAGCGCAAAAAGGGCCGGGGAGCTGTTTTTT. Amino acids: CSTSAKRAGELFF.

As for this clonotype: This is likely a read error, given that the CDR3 carries no conserved phenylalanine or tryptophan at its end. The chain uses TRBV5-6 and TRBJ2-7; perhaps TRBD2 as D (6 bases). Germline CDR1 SGHDT, CDR2 YYEEEE. This CDR3 comprises 14 residues. V was cut by 4 bases and J by 4 bases, with 15 bases left in between. The CDR3 reads CASSASTRLYEQYC. In DNA, the CDR3 is TGTGCCAGCAGCGCATCGACTAGACTTTACGAGCAGTACTGC.

The rearrangement uses TRBV11-2 and TRBJ1-6; D gene ambiguous. V was trimmed by 4 bases and J by 14 bases, leaving 15 bases between them. CDR3 length: 13 residues. Germline loops: CDR1 SGHAT, CDR2 FQNNGV. CDR3 coding DNA: TGTGCCAGCAGCTCCCCGACATCGGGGTCCCTCCACTTT. As protein: CASSSPTSGSLHF.

This clonotype has more than one count but fewer than ten. This chain links TRBV10-3 with TRBJ2-4; D is unclear. Germline V lookup: CDR1 ENHRY, CDR2 SYGVKD. The length of the CDR3 is 14 residues. Trimming pared 3 bases from V and 2 bases from J, leaving 8 bases between. CDR3 sequence reads: CAISEGVTKNIQYF. CDR3 bases: TGTGCCATCAGTGAAGGCGTAACCAAAAACATTCAGTACTTC.

This clonotype has at least ten counts. The chain recombines TRBV27 with TRBJ2-6; possible D gene TRBD1, 6 bases. The length of the CDR3 is 15 residues. CDR1 and CDR2 from the germline V gene are MNHEY and SMNVEV (reference sequence). V lost 4 bases to trimming and J lost 4 bases, with 11 bases between them. CDR3 bases: TGTGCCAGCAGTTCCAGGGGCGGAGGGGCCAACGTCCTGACTTTC. Protein: CASSSRGGGANVLTF.

This clonotype appeared a few times. The chain combines TRBV7-8 with TRBJ1-2; D uncertain. This CDR3 spans 14 amino acids. Per germline, CDR1 SGHVS and CDR2 FQNEAQ. V lost 0 bases and J 2 bases, leaving 7 bases between the germline ends. CDR3 sequence (DNA): TGTGCCAGCAGCTTAGCTGGAAGAAACTATGGCTACACCTTC. Encoded protein: CASSLAGRNYGYTF.

This chain uses TRBV19 with TRBJ1-2; D not resolved. The CDR3 runs to 13 residues. Looked up from germline, CDR1 is LNHDA and CDR2 is SQIVND (reference sequence). V was trimmed by 2 bases and J by 7 bases, leaving 11 bases between them. The DNA of the CDR3 is TGTGCCAGTAGTATATCGGGAATTGGTGGCTACACCTTC. Amino acids: CASSISGIGGYTF.

J is TRBJ2-1 and V is TRBV7-1; 9 bases fit TRBD2. TRBV7-1 is given ORF status, its function remaining uncertain. J gave up 9 bases and V 5 bases, and 11 bases lay outside the gene matches. This CDR3 has 15 residues. DNA for the CDR3: TGTGCCAGCAGCCCAAATAGCGGGGGATTCGGTGAGCAGTTCTTC. It is translated as CASSPNSGGFGEQFF.

The V call is TRBV6-2 or TRBV6-3, the J call TRBJ1-3, with D perhaps matching TRBD1 (5 bases). This CDR3 spans 16 amino acids. The germline V and J ends were trimmed by 6 bases and 0 bases, with 15 bases remaining between them. Germline-derived CDR1 and CDR2 are MNHEY and SVGEGT. CDR3 region: CASRGGHPSSGNTIYF. In nucleotides, the CDR3 is TGTGCCAGCAGAGGCGGACACCCGAGCTCTGGAAACACCATATATTTT.

A note on this clonotype: One junction end disagrees with the germline gene, perhaps due to a read error. The J gene is TRBJ1-1, the V gene TRBV5-1, with a weak D call TRBD1 (5 bases). Germline V gene data show CDR1 as SGHRS and CDR2 as YFSETQ. The CDR3 has 15 amino acids. The CDR3 DNA reads as TGCGCCAGCAGATTGGCCCAGGGTTGGAACTCTGAAGCTTTCTTT. It codes for CASRLAQGWNSEAFF.

For the CDR3, the DNA is TGTGCCAGCAGGGCCAACAGCCCGCGAAACTATGGCTACACCTTC. Residues: CASRANSPRNYGYTF. The J gene is TRBJ1-2, the V gene TRBV2, with D unresolved. Between the trimmed V and J ends, which lost 6 bases and 2 bases, there was a span of 16 bases. The CDR3 length is 15 residues. Germline CDR1 reads SNHLY; CDR2 reads FYNNEI.

This clonotype was found a few times. This rearrangement joins TRBV7-9 to TRBJ1-1, with D unclear. Trimming took off 5 bases at V and 11 bases at J, with 18 bases between the two ends. Germline V gene data show CDR1 as SEHNR and CDR2 as FQNEAQ (reference sequence). This CDR3 is 13 amino acids long. CDR3 loop: CASSNNRELVAFF. CDR3 nucleotide sequence: TGTGCCAGCAGCAACAACCGGGAGCTGGTGGCTTTCTTT.

The V and J genes are TRBV18 and TRBJ1-1; D might be TRBD1 (6 bases). The germline V gene encodes CDR1 KGHSH and CDR2 LQKENI. The germline V and J ends were trimmed by 3 bases and 3 bases, with 11 bases remaining between them. CDR3 size: 14 residues. The CDR3 DNA is TGTGCCAGCTCACCCGGACAGAGCCACACTGAAGCTTTCTTT. The encoded protein is CASSPGQSHTEAFF.

This clonotype was detected a few times. This chain connects TRBV14 to TRBJ2-1; 14 bases align to TRBD2. V lost 3 bases to trimming and J lost 0 bases; unmatched junction nucleotides: 10. The germline V gene encodes CDR1 SGHDN and CDR2 FVKESK. This CDR3 contains 20 residues. CDR3 coding DNA: TGTGCCAGCAGCCACCCCCCAGGACTAGCGGGGGGCAGCTCCTACAATGAGCAGTTCTTC. Its translation is CASSHPPGLAGGSSYNEQFF.

For this clonotype: One end of the junction is discordant with germline, which a read error may explain. V and J are TRBV12-3 or TRBV12-4 and TRBJ2-1, with D maybe TRBD1 (6 bases). The CDR3 has 17 residues. The CDR3 nucleotides read TGTGCCAGCAGTTCACAACAGGGTTATGGCTCCTACCATGAGCAGGTATTC. This sequence encodes CASSSQQGYGSYHEQVF.